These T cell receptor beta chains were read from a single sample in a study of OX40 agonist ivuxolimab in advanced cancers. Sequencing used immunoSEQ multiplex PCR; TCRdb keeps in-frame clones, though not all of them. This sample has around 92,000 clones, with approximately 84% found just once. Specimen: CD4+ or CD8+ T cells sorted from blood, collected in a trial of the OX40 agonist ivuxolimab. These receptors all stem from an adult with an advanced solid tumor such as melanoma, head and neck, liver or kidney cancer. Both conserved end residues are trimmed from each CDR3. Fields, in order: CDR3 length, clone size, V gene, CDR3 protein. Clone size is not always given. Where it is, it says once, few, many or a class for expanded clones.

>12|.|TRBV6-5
ATTTGGPGNTIY
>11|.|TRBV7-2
ASSLVEGETQY
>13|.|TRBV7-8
ASSSPRTGTDTQY
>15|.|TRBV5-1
ASSLMVSGGSTDTQY
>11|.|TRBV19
ASSRGQSLEQY
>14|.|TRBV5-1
ASSPLGQVLDYGYT
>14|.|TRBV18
ASSPKGGGDGNEQF
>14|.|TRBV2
ASRPIMGQGSTEAF
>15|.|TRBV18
ASSAVAGGGMNTEAF
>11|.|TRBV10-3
AISAVAGNTIY
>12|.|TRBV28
ASSPVRGQETQY
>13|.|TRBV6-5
ASSYMDQGQQWAF
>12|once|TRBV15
ATSSPRPGNTIY
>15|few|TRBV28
ASSLSSPGTAGNTIY
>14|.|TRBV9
ASSVGTGANTDTQY
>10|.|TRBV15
ATSRGGETQY
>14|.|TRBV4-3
ASSQYVGQGGYEQY
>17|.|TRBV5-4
ASSWTSGQGPYLNQPQH
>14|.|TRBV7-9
ASSSGQAATNEKLF
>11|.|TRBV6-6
ASSGADLNEQF
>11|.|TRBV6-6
ASSYGVAREQY
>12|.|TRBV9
ASSPGTGIYGYT
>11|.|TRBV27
ASSGLAPYEQY
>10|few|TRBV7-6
ASSLQGRGYT
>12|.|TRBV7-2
ASSQDYTYNEQF
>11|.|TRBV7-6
ASSPRQSYEQY
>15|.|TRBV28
ASFPPERSFSNQPQH
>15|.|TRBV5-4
ASSSGRSGSYNSPLH
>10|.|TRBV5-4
ASSLQGLKAF
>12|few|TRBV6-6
ASRPSETNTEAF
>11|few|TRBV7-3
ASSLGRNTEAF
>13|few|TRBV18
ASSPRRATDSPLH
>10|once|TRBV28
ASSPGGNTIY
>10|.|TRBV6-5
ASSDNTNGYT
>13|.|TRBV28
ASRPGATPQETQY
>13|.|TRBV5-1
ASSLALSSYNEQF
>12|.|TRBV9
ASSVGGDRYEQY
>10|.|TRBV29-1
SVDLGLYEQY
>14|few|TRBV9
ASSAPRGGNLYGYT
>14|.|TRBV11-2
ASSLASGQYQETQY
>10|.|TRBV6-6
ASRLMNTEAF
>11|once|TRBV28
ASSPGTPNIQY
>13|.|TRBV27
ASSYLGSGANVLT
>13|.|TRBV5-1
ASSDTGYSTGELF
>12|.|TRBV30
AWRTGGLADTQY
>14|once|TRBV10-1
ASSDPQGAPEDTQY
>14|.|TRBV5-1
ASSLFSGGARDTQY
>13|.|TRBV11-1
ASSLWAAGANVLT
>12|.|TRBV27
ASSSGGGRYGYT
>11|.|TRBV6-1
ASSEGFYNEQF
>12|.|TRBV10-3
AISEPSGGTPQH
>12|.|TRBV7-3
ASSLNLGYGELF
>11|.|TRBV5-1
ASSPGQYYGYT